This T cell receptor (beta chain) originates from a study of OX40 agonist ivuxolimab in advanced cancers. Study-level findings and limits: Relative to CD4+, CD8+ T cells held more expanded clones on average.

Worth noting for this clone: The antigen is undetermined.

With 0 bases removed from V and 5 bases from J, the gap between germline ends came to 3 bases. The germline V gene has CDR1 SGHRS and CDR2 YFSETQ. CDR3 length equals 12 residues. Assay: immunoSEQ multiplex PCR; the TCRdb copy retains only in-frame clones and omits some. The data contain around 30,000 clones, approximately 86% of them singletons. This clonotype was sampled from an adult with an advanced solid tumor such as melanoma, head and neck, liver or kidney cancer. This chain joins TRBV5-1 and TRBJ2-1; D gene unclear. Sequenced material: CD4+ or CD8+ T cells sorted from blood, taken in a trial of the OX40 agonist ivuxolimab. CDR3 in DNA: TGCGCCAGCAGCTTGGTCAACAATGAGCAGTTCTTC. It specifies CASSLVNNEQFF.